The T cell receptor (beta chain) described here comes from a study of T cell repertoires in cytomegalovirus infection. Study summary: HLA-C-restricted CMV epitopes, recently identified, and well-studied HLA-B-restricted ones were used by the study.

On this clonotype: Its antigen remains unidentified.

Findings and limits, study-wide: Accumulated public TCR beta family frequency recognized individuals carrying CMV together with the relevant HLA. HLA-C-restricted, CMV-specific TCR beta clonotypes were dominant ex vivo.

MiXCR was run by TCRdb on the reads, yielding one entry per CDR3 protein. The table records under 450,000 distinct CDR3 sequences, approximately 35% of them present only once. Germline assignment: CDR1 MNHNY and CDR2 SVGAGI (reference sequence). The J segment lost 0 bases and the V segment lost 4 bases, leaving 6 bases of the junction unmatched. The CDR3 extends over 16 amino acids. Here the sequenced sample was cultured PBMCs, taken from culture after CMV antigen stimulation. V is TRBV6-6 and J is TRBJ2-4; 7 nucleotides match TRBD1. The sequence was obtained from a human donor in good health (CMV status not recorded). Some clones in this sample may be carry-over from other donors' samples. The CDR3 DNA follows: TGTGCCAGCAGTTCCAAGGGACAGCTAGCCAAAAACATTCAGTACTTC. This sequence encodes CASSSKGQLAKNIQYF.